The clone carrying this T cell receptor beta chain turned up a few times. The PCR had 60 Vbeta and 13 Jbeta primers. TCRdb keeps only in-frame clones here, not all; method: immunoSEQ multiplex PCR. The sample shows around 130,000 clones, more than 65% of them seen only once. This CDR3 has 15 residues. Germline lookup yields CDR1 KGHSH and CDR2 LQKENI. Trimming removed 6 bases from V and 4 bases from J; junction bases left unmatched: 5. This entry belongs to a study of cytomegalovirus exposure and HLA in healthy donors. The donors (healthy individuals) were bone marrow donors. The sequenced sample consisted of PBMCs. The V and J genes are TRBV18 and TRBJ2-3, with 12 bases that match TRBD2. This receptor was identified in a woman aged 25 to 39 in good health and CMV-seronegative. CDR3 sequence (DNA): TGTGCCAGCTCCCCGCTAGCGGGAGGGTCAGATACGCAGTATTTT. It translates to CASSPLAGGSDTQYF.